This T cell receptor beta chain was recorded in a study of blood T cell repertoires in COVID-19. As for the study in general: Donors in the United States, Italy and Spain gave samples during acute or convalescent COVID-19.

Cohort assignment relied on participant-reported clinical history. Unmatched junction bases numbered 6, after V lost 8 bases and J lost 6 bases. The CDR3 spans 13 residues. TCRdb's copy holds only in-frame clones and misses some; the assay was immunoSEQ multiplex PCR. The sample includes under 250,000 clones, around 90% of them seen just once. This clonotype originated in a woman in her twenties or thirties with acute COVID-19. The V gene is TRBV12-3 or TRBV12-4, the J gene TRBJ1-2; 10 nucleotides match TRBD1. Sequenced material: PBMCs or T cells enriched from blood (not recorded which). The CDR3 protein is CASDTTGGDGYTF. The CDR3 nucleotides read TGTGCCAGCGATACGACAGGGGGCGATGGCTACACCTTC.